This T cell receptor (beta chain) was recorded in a study of graft-versus-host responses after intestinal transplantation. The CDR3 has 15 residues. V was pared by 0 bases and J by 6 bases, with 11 bases between. The germline CDR1 and CDR2 sequences are LGHNA and YSLEER. A few counts support this clone. Its specificity is not known. Assay: immunoSEQ multiplex PCR; the TCRdb copy retains only in-frame clones and omits some. The sample consists of around 100,000 clones, 91% of them appearing once. This receptor was obtained from a human donor who was the organ donor for an intestinal transplant. The source was unstimulated CD4+ T cells sorted from spleen or lymph node cells, collected before transplant. The chain links TRBV4-3 to TRBJ2-2; no clear D. The CDR3 DNA sequence: TGCGCCAGCAGCCAAGATCGAGAACTTCCCGGGGAGCTGTTTTTT. Its protein is CASSQDRELPGELFF.